This T cell receptor (beta chain) stems from a study of blood T cell repertoires in COVID-19. For the study at large: The United States, Italy and Spain were the sources of the acute and convalescent COVID-19 samples. PBMCs, B-cell-depleted T cells, or T cells provided the cDNA or gDNA that made up the material.

The CDR3 covers 14 residues. Germline CDR1 and CDR2: SGHNT and YENEEA. V shed 0 bases and J shed 0 bases, with 6 bases lying between them. In the authors' workflow: Counts of nucleated cells, estimated from reference gene primer amplification, were obtained. Measured with immunoSEQ multiplex PCR; TCRdb has only the in-frame clones, and not every one. V, J and clone size are taken as reported in that table, and D and trimming were inferred from the DNA itself. The table lists about 24,000 clones, around four fifths of them singletons. This clone was counted a few times. The receptor comes from a human donor in a cohort sampled during active COVID-19. Specimen: peripheral blood. The chain uses TRBV11-3 and TRBJ2-7; a weak D match, TRBD2 (5 bases). CDR3: CASSLEAGSYEQYF. The CDR3 nucleotides read TGTGCCAGCAGCTTAGAGGCGGGCTCCTACGAGCAGTACTTC.